Sequencing of this TCR beta chain was carried out in a study of T cells in Graves' hyperthyroidism and ophthalmopathy (dated by TCRdb to between 2017 and 2020). Broadly, across the study: Peripheral blood was sampled at the time of initial diagnosis, prior to any treatment. A discovery cohort of 95 to 100 patients, about 40 with Graves' ophthalmopathy and about 58 with stable Graves' hyperthyroidism, was used to find distinguishing TCR V-J signatures. An independent validation cohort of some 18 hyperthyroidism patients and approximately 16 patients who later progressed to ophthalmopathy tested prospective prediction of ophthalmopathy. The roughly 94 discovery patients were randomly split 7:3 into training and test sets. The study also compared thyroid tissue and blood T-cell repertoires from over 5 Graves' hyperthyroidism patients. Once sampling was done, hyperthyroidism patients were given methimazole at a starting dose of 30 mg daily, whereas ophthalmopathy patients were given high-dose intravenous methylprednisolone. TCR Vbeta CDR3 sequencing of 130 to 150 peripheral blood samples (approximately 44 ophthalmopathy, 75 to 80 hyperthyroidism and roughly 17 progressor patients) is reported in the paper.

This clonotype came up many times. It has no known antigen specificity. No much larger clonotype is one base removed from it; base qualities were not supplied. At the junction V is shortened by 4 bases and J by 2 bases, with 17 bases in between. The cysteine opens and the phenylalanine closes a CDR3 of 16 amino acids. The only DNA kept is the CDR3, 48 bases in frame from the first base. The germline V gene (reference sequence) specifies LGHDT as CDR1 and YNNKEL as CDR2. The TCR beta CDR3 regions were amplified from RNA transcripts. The TCR CDR3 was subjected to a first round of RT-PCR using the HTBI primer set and the Qiagen OneStep RT-PCR kit. Libraries were constructed in a second round of multiplex PCR, after which size selection and purification were performed. The libraries were sequenced on an Illumina HiSeq2000 using paired-end 100 bp reads. The authors processed their data as follows. Raw data were processed with SOAPnuke, discarding reads with adapters, uncalled bases, mean Phred below 15, or no exact constant-primer or identifier match. High-quality paired reads were merged with COPE v1.2.5, and unique nucleotide sequences were defined as clonotypes. MiTCR v1.1 was used to align the clonotypes against IMGT TRBV, TRBD and TRBJ reference segments. The analysis was restricted to V-J combinations with a frequency above 0.0001, which together covered 99% to 99.2% of the repertoires. The TCS score was defined as the ratio of F50 (clonal expansion) to E x V (chaos), calculated using BLOSUM62-based TCRdist between CDR3 peptides within each V-J. Welch's t-statistics and random forest reduced several hundred V-J features to under 15, which were used in a naive Bayes classifier (R e1071). TCRdb cleaned the public reads at Q25 with fastp, built clones with MiXCR and kept in-frame beta chains. All rows with the same CDR3 protein become a single entry with the most common DNA and genes. The V and J calls were determined by TCRdb, not by the authors. This sample is represented by 300,000 to 450,000 distinct CDR3 sequences; more than 13% of them were singletons. The ten biggest clones cover roughly 33% of the sample.

Stable Graves' hyperthyroidism was defined as the absence of progression to ophthalmopathy over 18 months of follow-up. Hyperthyroidism patients were aged 18 to 65 years and newly diagnosed, with disease duration of less than 2 months. Patients with uncontrolled infections, other autoimmune diseases, pregnancy or lactation were excluded. Diagnoses were based on clinical symptoms, serum thyroxine and TRAb, thyroid ultrasound and orbital computed tomography. Ficoll-Paque density gradient centrifugation was used to isolate PBMCs from under 11 ml of fresh peripheral blood. Trizol reagent was used to extract total RNA, and RNA quality was then checked on an Agilent 2100 Bioanalyzer. Points the paper makes about the study in general: Most expanded thyroid clonotypes (frequency above 0.001) were also found in blood, which suggests that blood repertoires may mirror thyroid immune responses. Sample size was not statistically predetermined, and investigators were not blinded to group allocation. In validation, the model predicted progression to ophthalmopathy a median of approximately 6.3 months before onset, with approximately 71% sensitivity and 72.22% specificity. A model built on a 13 V-J signature distinguished ophthalmopathy from stable hyperthyroidism, reaching about 88% sensitivity and around 81% specificity in cross-validation and 80%/75% in testing.

The receptor's source is a woman aged 25 to 39 with Graves' hyperthyroidism. The sequence is built from TRBV3-1 and TRBJ1-2; a tentative D call is TRBD1 (6 bases match). Sequenced material: blood. The CDR3 reads as follows: CASSPLSTGWNYGYTF. The DNA sequence follows: TGTGCCAGCAGCCCGCTGAGCACAGGGTGGAACTATGGCTACACCTTC.